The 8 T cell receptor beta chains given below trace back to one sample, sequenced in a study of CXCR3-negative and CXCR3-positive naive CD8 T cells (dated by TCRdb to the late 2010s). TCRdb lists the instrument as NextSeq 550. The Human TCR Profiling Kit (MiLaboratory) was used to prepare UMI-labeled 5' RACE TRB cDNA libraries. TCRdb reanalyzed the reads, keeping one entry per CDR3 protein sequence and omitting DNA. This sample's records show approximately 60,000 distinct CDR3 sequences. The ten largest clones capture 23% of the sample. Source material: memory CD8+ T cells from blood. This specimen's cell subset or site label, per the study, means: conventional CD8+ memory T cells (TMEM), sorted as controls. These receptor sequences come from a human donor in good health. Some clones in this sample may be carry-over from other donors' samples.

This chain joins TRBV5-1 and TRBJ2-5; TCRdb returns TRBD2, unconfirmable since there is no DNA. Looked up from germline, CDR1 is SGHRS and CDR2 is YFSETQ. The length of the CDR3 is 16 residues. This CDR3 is CASSWGDYTLQETQYF.

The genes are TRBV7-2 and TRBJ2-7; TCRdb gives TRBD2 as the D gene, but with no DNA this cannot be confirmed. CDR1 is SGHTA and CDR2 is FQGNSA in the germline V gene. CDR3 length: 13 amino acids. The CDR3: CASTSPSSYEQYF.

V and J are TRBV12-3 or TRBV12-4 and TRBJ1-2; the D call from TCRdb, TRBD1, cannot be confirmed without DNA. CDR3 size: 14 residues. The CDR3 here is CASSTPTPGVGYTF.

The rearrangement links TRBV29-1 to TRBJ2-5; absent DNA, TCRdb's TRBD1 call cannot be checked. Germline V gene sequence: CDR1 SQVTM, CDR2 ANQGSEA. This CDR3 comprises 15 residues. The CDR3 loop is CGVVDSLVFQETQYF.

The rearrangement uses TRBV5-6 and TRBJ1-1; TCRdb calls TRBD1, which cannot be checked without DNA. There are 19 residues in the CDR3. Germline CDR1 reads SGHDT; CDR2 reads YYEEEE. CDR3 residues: CASSLELWGMESENTEAFF. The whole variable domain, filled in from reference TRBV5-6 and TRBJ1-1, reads DAGVTQSPTHLIKTRGQQVTLRCSPKSGHDTVSWYQQALGQGPQFIFQYYEEEERQRGNFPDRFSGHQFPNYSSELNVNALLLGDSALYLCASSLELWGMESENTEAFFGQGTRLTVV.

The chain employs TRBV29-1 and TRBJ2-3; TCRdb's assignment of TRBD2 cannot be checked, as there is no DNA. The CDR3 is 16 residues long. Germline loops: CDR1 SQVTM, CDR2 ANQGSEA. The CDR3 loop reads CSVGSGTSVRIDTQYF.

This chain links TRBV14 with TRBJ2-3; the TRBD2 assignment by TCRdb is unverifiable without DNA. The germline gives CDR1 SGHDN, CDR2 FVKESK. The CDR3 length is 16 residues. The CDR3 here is CASSQKGLGRTDTQYF.

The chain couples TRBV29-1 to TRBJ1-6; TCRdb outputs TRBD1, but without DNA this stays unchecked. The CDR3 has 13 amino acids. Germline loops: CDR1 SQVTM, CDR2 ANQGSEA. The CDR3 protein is CSVRQGASSPLHF.